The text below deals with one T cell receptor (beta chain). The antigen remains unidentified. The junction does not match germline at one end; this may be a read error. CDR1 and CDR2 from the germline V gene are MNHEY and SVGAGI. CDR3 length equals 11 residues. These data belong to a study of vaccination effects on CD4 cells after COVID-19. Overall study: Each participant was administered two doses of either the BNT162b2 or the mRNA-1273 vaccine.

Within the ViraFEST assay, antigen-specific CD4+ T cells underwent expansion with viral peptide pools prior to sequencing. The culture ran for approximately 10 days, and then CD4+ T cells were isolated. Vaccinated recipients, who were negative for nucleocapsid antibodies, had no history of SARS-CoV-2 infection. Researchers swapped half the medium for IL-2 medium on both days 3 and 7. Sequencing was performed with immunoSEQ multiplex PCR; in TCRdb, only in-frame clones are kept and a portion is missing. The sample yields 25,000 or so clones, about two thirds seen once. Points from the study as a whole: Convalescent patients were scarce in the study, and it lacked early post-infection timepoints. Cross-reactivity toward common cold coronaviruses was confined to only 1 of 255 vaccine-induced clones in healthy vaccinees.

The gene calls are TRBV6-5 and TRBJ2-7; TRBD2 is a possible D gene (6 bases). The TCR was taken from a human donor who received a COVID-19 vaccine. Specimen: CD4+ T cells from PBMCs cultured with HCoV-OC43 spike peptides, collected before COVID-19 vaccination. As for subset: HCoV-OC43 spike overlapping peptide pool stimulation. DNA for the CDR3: TGTGTCAGCGGGTTGAACTACGAGCAGTACTTC. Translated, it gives CVSGLNYEQYF.